These T cell receptor beta chains were read from a single sample in a study of Graves' ophthalmopathy and Graves' hyperthyroidism. TCRdb analysed the multiplex PCR reads with MiXCR anew, one entry per CDR3 protein. The data contain over 450,000 distinct CDR3 sequences, about 15% of them seen just once; the ten biggest clones take up approximately 9.8%. Sequencing used blood. These TCRs come from a woman in her twenties or thirties with Graves' ophthalmopathy. CDR3s include the opening cysteine and the closing phenylalanine or tryptophan. A D gene is named only where the DNA matches it firmly. The size of a clone is reported for some rows only, either as once, few or many, or as a class for expanded clones.

V gene	clone size	J gene	D gene	CDR3 DNA	CDR3 protein
TRBV24-1	few	TRBJ2-2	TRBD1	TGTGCCACCAGTGATTTCCCGGGACAGAAAAACACCGGGGAGCTGTTTTTT	CATSDFPGQKNTGELFF
TRBV5-5	-	TRBJ2-2	TRBD2	TGTGCCAGCAGCTTTGGGGAGGGCACCGGGGAGCTGTTTTTT	CASSFGEGTGELFF
TRBV2	-	TRBJ1-2	-	TGTGCCAGCAGACCCGGACGGGAGAACTATGGCTACACCTTC	CASRPGRENYGYTF
TRBV28	many	TRBJ2-4	TRBD1	TGTGCCAGCAGTCCCAGGGACAGACTAGCCAAAAACATTCAGTACTTC	CASSPRDRLAKNIQYF
TRBV27	many	TRBJ1-2	-	TGTGCCAGCAGTTTATCGTCATCCTTGGGCTACACCTTC	CASSLSSSLGYTF
TRBV27	few	TRBJ1-6	-	TGTGCCAGCAGTTTCGGCAGGGGAGGTGCAACACCCCTCCACTTT	CASSFGRGGATPLHF
TRBV3-1	-	TRBJ1-1	-	TGTGCCAGTAGCCAATGCAGGGGTGCTGAAGCTTTCTTT	CASSQCRGAEAFF
TRBV2	-	TRBJ2-7	-	TGTGCCAGCCGTTTTTCCGTCTTGTACGAGCAGTACTTC	CASRFSVLYEQYF
TRBV7-2	many	TRBJ1-6	-	TGTGCCAGCAGCTTAGGAGGACCAGGGTTCCCCTATAATTCACCCCTCCACTTT	CASSLGGPGFPYNSPLHF
TRBV7-2	many	TRBJ2-2	-	TGTGCCAGCAGAAAAGGGGCGGCGAACACCGGGGAGCTGTTTTTT	CASRKGAANTGELFF
TRBV4-1	many	TRBJ2-7	TRBD1	TGCGCCAGCAGCCAAGACGACAGGGTTTCCTACGAGCAGTACTTC	CASSQDDRVSYEQYF
TRBV28	many	TRBJ1-1	-	TGTGCCAGCAGGACGAACACTGAAGCTTTCTTT	CASRTNTEAFF
TRBV11-2	many	TRBJ2-7	-	TGTGCCAGCAGCTTAGAAAGGGAACTCTCCTACGAGCAGTACTTC	CASSLERELSYEQYF
TRBV4-2	-	TRBJ1-5	-	TGTGCCAGCAGCCAAGATGTATATAGCAATCAGCCCCAGCATTTT	CASSQDVYSNQPQHF
TRBV25-1	few	TRBJ1-1	-	TGTGCCAGCAGGGACCTCAGGAACACTGAAGCTTTCTTT	CASRDLRNTEAFF
TRBV6-5	many	TRBJ2-7	TRBD2	TGTGCCAGCAGTTACTCTCGGCAGCGGGAGGGCTCCTACGAGCAGTACTTC	CASSYSRQREGSYEQYF
TRBV5-1	-	TRBJ2-7	-	TGCGCCAGCAGCTTGGCCGAAGGGGGGGACGAGCAGTACTTC	CASSLAEGGDEQYF
TRBV2	many	TRBJ2-2	TRBD2	TGTGCCAGCAGGGGGGGGACGAGTACCTTCGGGGAGCTGTTTTTT	CASRGGTSTFGELFF
TRBV7-2	many	TRBJ1-2	-	TGTGCCAGCAGCACTCGGGGGGGATATAACTATGGCTACACCTTC	CASSTRGGYNYGYTF
TRBV3-1	-	TRBJ2-7	TRBD2	TGTGCCAGCAGCCCATTAGGAACGGGGGGTGTAATGGGGCAGTACTTC	CASSPLGTGGVMGQYF
TRBV4-1	many	TRBJ2-5	TRBD1	TGCGCCAGCAGCCAACCTAGACAGGGGGCAGTGGAGACCCAGTACTTC	CASSQPRQGAVETQYF
TRBV28	many	TRBJ2-5	-	TGTGCCAGCAGTTTAGCGGGGGCGGAGGAGACCCAGTACTTC	CASSLAGAEETQYF
TRBV12-3/TRBV12-4	many	TRBJ1-3	-	TGTGCCAGCAGTCTCCTAGGAACGGGAAACACCATATATTTT	CASSLLGTGNTIYF
TRBV2	many	TRBJ2-7	TRBD1	TGTGCCAGCAGAGGGACAGGTGCTACCTACGAGCAGTACTTC	CASRGTGATYEQYF
TRBV3-1	many	TRBJ1-6	TRBD1	TGTGCCAGCAGCGGCCGGGACAGGAATTCACCCCTCCACTTT	CASSGRDRNSPLHF
TRBV6-5	-	TRBJ1-2	-	TGTGCCAGCAGTTACTCGACAGGCGAACTTTATGGCTACACCTTC	CASSYSTGELYGYTF
TRBV11-2	-	TRBJ2-7	TRBD2	TGTGCCAGCAGCTTAAATGTCGCGGGAGGTTACGAGCAGTACTTC	CASSLNVAGGYEQYF
TRBV5-1	-	TRBJ2-5	TRBD2	TGCGCCAGCAGCTTCATAGCGGGATCCCGAGAGACCCAGTACTTC	CASSFIAGSRETQYF
TRBV9	-	TRBJ1-6	-	TGTGCCAGCAGCGTAGGGGGTTCTATTTCACCCCTCCACTTT	CASSVGGSISPLHF
TRBV7-2	many	TRBJ1-2	-	TGTGCCAGCAGCCTCGACACGAACTATGGCTACACCTTC	CASSLDTNYGYTF
TRBV12-3/TRBV12-4	-	TRBJ2-7	-	TGTGCCAGCACCTTGAGCGGACTCTACGAGCAGTACTTC	CASTLSGLYEQYF
TRBV6-1	few	TRBJ2-7	TRBD2	TGTGCCAGCAGCACCGGGACTAGCGGGAACAAGTTC	CASSTGTSGNKF
TRBV20-1	many	TRBJ2-7	-	TGCAGTGCTAGATCCAGGGGCCACGAGCAGTACTTC	CSARSRGHEQYF
TRBV7-9	many	TRBJ1-2	TRBD1	TGTGCCAGCAGCTCGTCGAACCGGGACAGCTATGGCTACACCTTC	CASSSSNRDSYGYTF
TRBV6-2/TRBV6-3	many	TRBJ2-7	-	TGTGCCAGCAGTTTGCACGTCTCCTACGAGCAGTACTTC	CASSLHVSYEQYF
TRBV20-1	many	TRBJ1-1	-	TGCAGTGCTAACAACTACATGAACACTGAAGCTTTCTTT	CSANNYMNTEAFF
TRBV7-8	-	TRBJ2-7	-	TGTGCCAGCAGCTCCCCCGGGAAGGACCCGACCTACGAGCAGTACTTC	CASSSPGKDPTYEQYF
TRBV13	-	TRBJ2-7	-	TGTGCCAGCAGCTTTGCCGCGGGCGGTGACGAGCAGTACTTC	CASSFAAGGDEQYF
TRBV4-1	-	TRBJ1-5	TRBD1	TGCGCCAGCAGCCAAGTCGCCACACAGGGGGATTATAGCAATCAGCCCCAGCATTTT	CASSQVATQGDYSNQPQHF
TRBV7-2	many	TRBJ1-2	-	TGTGCCAGCAGCTTTGGGGCAGGGCTTGATAAAGGCTACACCTTC	CASSFGAGLDKGYTF
TRBV12-3/TRBV12-4	many	TRBJ1-5	-	TGTGCCAGCAGTTTCGGCGGCCTCAATCAGCCCCAGCATTTT	CASSFGGLNQPQHF
TRBV11-2	many	TRBJ1-2	TRBD1	TGTGCCAGCAGCGCCCAGACAGGGACTGGAGGCTACACCTTC	CASSAQTGTGGYTF
TRBV20-1	few	TRBJ2-6	TRBD2	TGCAGTGCTAGAGCGGGGGGCTCTGGGGCCAACGTCCTGACTTTC	CSARAGGSGANVLTF
TRBV7-8	many	TRBJ2-7	-	TGTGCCAGCAGCCCTGCCAAGTTTTACGAGCAGTACTTC	CASSPAKFYEQYF
TRBV10-3	many	TRBJ1-5	TRBD1	TGTGCCATCAGTGTAACCGGGACAGGGCCCCCGCCCCAGCATTTT	CAISVTGTGPPPQHF